The 14 T cell receptor beta chains reported below all come from one sample, sequenced in a study of T cells in Graves' hyperthyroidism and ophthalmopathy. The source material, RNA transcripts, was used to amplify TCR beta CDR3 regions. RT-PCR in the first round (using the HTBI primer set) targeted the TCR CDR3. One entry per CDR3 protein results from TCRdb running MiXCR on the multiplex PCR reads. The top ten hold less than 35% of the sample, which has hundreds of thousands of distinct CDR3 sequences, about 35% seen once. Sequencing input: blood. The source is a woman aged 40 to 50 with Graves' hyperthyroidism.

The CDR3 coding sequence is TGTGCCAGCAGCTGGGAGGGATCGAACACCGGGGAGCTGTTTTTT. Its protein is CASSWEGSNTGELFF. The chain joins TRBV6-1 to TRBJ2-2; 7 bases align to TRBD2. CDR1 is MNHNS, CDR2 SASEGT, per germline. This CDR3 comprises 15 residues. The V segment lost 6 bases and the J segment 0 bases; nucleotides outside the gene matches: 4.

The rearrangement uses TRBV12-3 or TRBV12-4 and TRBJ1-6, with no clear D. Trimming removed 1 base from V and 6 bases from J, with 10 bases in between. This CDR3 contains 15 residues. The CDR3 region is CASSLDWEINSPLHF. CDR3 coding DNA: TGTGCCAGCAGTTTAGACTGGGAAATTAATTCACCCCTCCACTTT.

J is TRBJ2-6 and V is TRBV4-3; tentative D call: TRBD1 (5 bases). Trimming left V 0 bases short and J 0 bases short, with 9 bases between. Germline-derived CDR1 and CDR2 are LGHNA and YSLEER. CDR3 length: 17 residues. CDR3 amino acids: CASSQEETASGANVLTF. The CDR3 coding sequence is TGCGCCAGCAGCCAAGAGGAGACAGCCTCTGGGGCCAACGTCCTGACTTTC.

This chain uses TRBV6-5 with TRBJ2-7; D is unclear. CDR1 is MNHEY, CDR2 SVGAGI, per germline. The CDR3 consists of 13 residues. The V end lost 8 bases, the J end lost 0 bases, and 11 bases lay between the germline ends. The CDR3 bases are TGTGCCAGCGAGAAGGTTCCCTCCTACGAGCAGTACTTC. As protein: CASEKVPSYEQYF.

This chain connects TRBV24-1 to TRBJ2-7; 8 positions agree with TRBD1. From germline, CDR1 is KGHDR and CDR2 SFDVKD. The CDR3 has 18 residues. J gave up 1 base and V 3 bases, and 13 bases lay outside the gene matches. CDR3: CATSDTVTTGGPSYEQYF. As DNA, the CDR3 is TGTGCCACCAGTGATACCGTGACTACAGGGGGACCTTCCTACGAGCAGTACTTC.

V is TRBV7-2 and J is TRBJ2-7, with TRBD1 as a possible D gene (6 bases). Germline values: CDR1 SGHTA, CDR2 FQGNSA. V shed 1 base and J shed 3 bases, with 16 bases lying between them. The CDR3 contains 16 residues. CDR3 protein: CASSLGPRTENYEQYF. The CDR3 DNA sequence: TGTGCCAGCAGCTTAGGTCCCCGGACAGAAAACTACGAGCAGTACTTC.

The CDR3 protein is CASSKEASGRAVTGELFF. In DNA, the CDR3 is TGCGCCAGCAGCAAGGAAGCTAGCGGGAGGGCGGTCACCGGGGAGCTGTTTTTT. The rearrangement joins TRBV4-3 to TRBJ2-2, with 12 nucleotides matching TRBD2. CDR1 is LGHNA and CDR2 is YSLEER in the germline V gene. This CDR3 comprises 18 residues. V dropped 5 bases and J dropped 4; count of bases not matched to a gene: 11.

This clonotype was recorded a few times. At one of its ends the junction is not consistent with the germline gene, which may arise from a read error. The gene calls are TRBV4-1 and TRBJ1-2, with D maybe TRBD1 (5 bases). Looked up from germline, CDR1 is MGHRA and CDR2 is YSYEKL. CDR3 size: 15 residues. The chain's CDR3 is CASSQDSGINYGYTF. DNA for the CDR3: TGTGCCAGCAGCCAAGATTCAGGGATTAACTATGGCTACACCTTC.

This clonotype has just a few counts. The rearrangement links TRBV5-1 to TRBJ2-5; a weak D match, TRBD1 (6 bases). CDR3 length: 15 residues. V shed 4 bases and J shed 3 bases, with 16 bases lying between them. Germline lookup yields CDR1 SGHRS and CDR2 YFSETQ. This CDR3 is CASSRVGNREETQYF. The CDR3 DNA sequence: TGCGCCAGCAGCCGGGTCGGGAACAGGGAAGAGACCCAGTACTTC.

On this clonotype: A much bigger clone sits one base away, suggesting this may be a read error. CDR3 region: CASSYRNIGDGNQPQHF. The CDR3 coding sequence is TGTGCCAGCAGTTACCGCAACATTGGGGATGGCAATCAGCCCCAGCATTTT. The rearrangement uses TRBV25-1 and TRBJ1-5; D is unclear. The CDR3 loop spans 17 amino acids. Germline V lookup: CDR1 MGHDK, CDR2 SYGVNS. V lost 5 bases and J 2 bases, leaving 19 bases between the germline ends.

This sequence joins TRBV7-2 and TRBJ2-5, with 8 bases aligning to TRBD1. The V gene end was trimmed by 4 bases and the J gene end by 2 bases; junction bases not matched to a gene: 6. The CDR3 sequence is 15 residues long. Germline values: CDR1 SGHTA, CDR2 FQGNSA. The CDR3 DNA sequence: TGTGCCAGCAGCTGGGGGACAGGAGGACAAGAGACCCAGTACTTC. Encoded protein: CASSWGTGGQETQYF.

Points on this clonotype: It may be a read error: a sequence one base away is much more abundant. V usage is TRBV11-3 and J usage is TRBJ1-6; 12 bases are a match to TRBD1. Per germline, CDR1 SGHNT and CDR2 YENEEA. The CDR3 contains 15 residues. V shed 6 bases, J shed 8 bases, and the junction held 5 bases outside the gene matches. The CDR3 coding sequence is TGTGCCAGCAGTTCCGGGACAGGGGGCGATTCACCCCTCCACTTT. Translation gives CASSSGTGGDSPLHF.

This clonotype was seen a few times. The gene calls are TRBV4-2 and TRBJ1-2; 7 bases agree with TRBD1. Germline V gives CDR1 LGHNA, CDR2 YNFKEQ. There are 21 residues in the CDR3. Trimming cost V 1 base and J 3 bases; bases outside gene matches: 23. CDR3 bases: TGTGCCAGCAGCCAAGTTGCCGCGGGTCGGGCAGGGGGACGGCGACACTATGGCTACACCTTC. Amino acids: CASSQVAAGRAGGRRHYGYTF.

This clonotype was seen at least ten times. This chain uses TRBV7-2 with TRBJ2-7; the D is unclear. V was cut by 1 base and J by 3 bases, with 7 bases left in between. This CDR3 is built from 13 residues. Germline CDR1 SGHTA, CDR2 FQGNSA. The CDR3: CASSLVHGYEQYF. CDR3 sequence (DNA): TGTGCCAGCAGCTTAGTCCATGGCTACGAGCAGTACTTC.